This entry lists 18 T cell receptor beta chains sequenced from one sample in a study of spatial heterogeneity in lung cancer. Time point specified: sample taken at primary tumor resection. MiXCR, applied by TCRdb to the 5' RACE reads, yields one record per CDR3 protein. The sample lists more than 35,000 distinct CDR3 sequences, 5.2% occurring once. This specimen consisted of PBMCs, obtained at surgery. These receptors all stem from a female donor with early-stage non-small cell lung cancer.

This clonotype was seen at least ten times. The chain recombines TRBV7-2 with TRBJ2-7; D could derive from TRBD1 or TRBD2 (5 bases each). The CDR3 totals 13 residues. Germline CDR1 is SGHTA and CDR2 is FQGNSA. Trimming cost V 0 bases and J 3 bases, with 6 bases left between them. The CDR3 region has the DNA TGTGCCAGCAGCTTAGCGGGGGACTACGAGCAGTACTTC. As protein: CASSLAGDYEQYF.

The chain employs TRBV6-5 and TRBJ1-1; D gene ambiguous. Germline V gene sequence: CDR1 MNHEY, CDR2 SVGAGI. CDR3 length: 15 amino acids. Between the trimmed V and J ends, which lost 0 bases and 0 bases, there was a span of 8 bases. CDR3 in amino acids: CASSYSGSLNTEAFF. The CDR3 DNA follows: TGTGCCAGCAGTTACTCGGGCAGCCTGAACACTGAAGCTTTCTTT.

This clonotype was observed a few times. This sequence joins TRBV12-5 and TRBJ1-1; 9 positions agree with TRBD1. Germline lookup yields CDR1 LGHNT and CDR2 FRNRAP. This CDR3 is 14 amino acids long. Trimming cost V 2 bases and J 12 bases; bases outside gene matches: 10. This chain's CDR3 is CASGLIHSQGASFF. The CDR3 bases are TGTGCTAGTGGTTTGATTCATTCACAGGGGGCATCTTTCTTT.

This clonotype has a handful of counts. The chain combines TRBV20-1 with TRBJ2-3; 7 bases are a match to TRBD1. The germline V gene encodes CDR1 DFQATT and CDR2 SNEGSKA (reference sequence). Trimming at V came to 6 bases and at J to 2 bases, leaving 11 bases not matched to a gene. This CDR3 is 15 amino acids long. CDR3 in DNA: TGCAGTGCGGAGGACCGGGACAGAAACACAGATACGCAGTATTTT. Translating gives CSAEDRDRNTDTQYF.

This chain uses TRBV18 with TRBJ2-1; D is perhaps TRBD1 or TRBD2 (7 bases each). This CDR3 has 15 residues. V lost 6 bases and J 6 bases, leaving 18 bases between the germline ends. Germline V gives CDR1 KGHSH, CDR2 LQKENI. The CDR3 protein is CASSPSGGGTNEQFF. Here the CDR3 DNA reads TGTGCCAGCTCCCCGTCAGGGGGGGGCACCAATGAGCAGTTCTTC.

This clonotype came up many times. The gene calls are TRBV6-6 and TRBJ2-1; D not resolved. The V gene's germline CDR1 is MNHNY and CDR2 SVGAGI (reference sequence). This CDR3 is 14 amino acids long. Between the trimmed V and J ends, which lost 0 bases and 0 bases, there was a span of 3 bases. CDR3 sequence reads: CASSYSSSYNEQFF. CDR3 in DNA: TGTGCCAGCAGTTACTCCAGCTCCTACAATGAGCAGTTCTTC.

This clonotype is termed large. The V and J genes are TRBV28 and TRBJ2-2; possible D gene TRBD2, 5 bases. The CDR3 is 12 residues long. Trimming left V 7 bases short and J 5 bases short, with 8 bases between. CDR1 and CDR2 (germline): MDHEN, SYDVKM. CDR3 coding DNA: TGTGCCAGCAATAGCGTTACCGGGGAGCTGTTTTTT. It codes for CASNSVTGELFF. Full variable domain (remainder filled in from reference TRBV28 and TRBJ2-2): DVKVTQSSRYLVKRTGEKVFLECVQDMDHENMFWYRQDPGLGLRLIYFSYDVKMKEKGDIPEGYSVSREKKERFSLILESASTNQTSMYLCASNSVTGELFFGEGSRLTVL.

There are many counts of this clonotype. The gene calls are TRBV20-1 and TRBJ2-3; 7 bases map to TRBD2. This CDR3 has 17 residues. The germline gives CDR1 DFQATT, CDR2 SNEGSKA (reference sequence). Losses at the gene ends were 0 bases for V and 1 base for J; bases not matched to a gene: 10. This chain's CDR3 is CSAREPPGGGGTDTQYF. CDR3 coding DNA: TGCAGTGCTAGAGAGCCCCCCGGGGGAGGGGGCACAGATACGCAGTATTTT.

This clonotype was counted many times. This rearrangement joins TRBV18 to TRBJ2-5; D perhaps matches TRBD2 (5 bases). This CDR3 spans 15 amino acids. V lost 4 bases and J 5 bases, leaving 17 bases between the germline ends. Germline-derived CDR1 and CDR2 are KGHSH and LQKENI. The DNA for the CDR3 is TGTGCCAGCTCACTTCTCGGGGTCCCCAAGGAGACCCAGTACTTC. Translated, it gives CASSLLGVPKETQYF.

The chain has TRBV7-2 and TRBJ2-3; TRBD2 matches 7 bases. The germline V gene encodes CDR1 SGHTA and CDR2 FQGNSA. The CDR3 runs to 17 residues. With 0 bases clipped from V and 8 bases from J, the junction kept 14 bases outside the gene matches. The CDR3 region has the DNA TGTGCCAGCAGCTTAGCCGCTAGCGGAACCCCCGAGGGTACGCAGTATTTT. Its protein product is CASSLAASGTPEGTQYF.

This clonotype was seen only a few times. Written as DNA, the CDR3 is TGTGCCAGCAGTTTGGCCTTGGGGGGGGGCTACGAGCAGTACTTC. Translating it yields CASSLALGGGYEQYF. The chain has TRBV6-5 and TRBJ2-7; TRBD2 agrees at 7 bases. This CDR3 is 15 amino acids long. V shed 4 bases and J 3 bases; nucleotides not matched to a gene: 9. Germline assignment: CDR1 MNHEY and CDR2 SVGAGI.

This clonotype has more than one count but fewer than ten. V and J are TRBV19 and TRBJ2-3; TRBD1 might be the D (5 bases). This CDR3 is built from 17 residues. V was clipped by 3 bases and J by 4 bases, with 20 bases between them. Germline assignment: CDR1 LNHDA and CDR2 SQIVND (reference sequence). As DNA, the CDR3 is TGTGCCAGTAGTATGAACCGGTGGCAGGGCCTAGCAGATACGCAGTATTTT. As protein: CASSMNRWQGLADTQYF. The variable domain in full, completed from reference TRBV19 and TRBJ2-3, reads DGGITQSPKYLFRKEGQNVTLSCEQNLNHDAMYWYRQDPGQGLRLIYYSQIVNDFQKGDIAEGYSVSREKKESFPLTVTSAQKNPTAFYLCASSMNRWQGLADTQYFGPGTRLTVL.

CDR3 DNA sequence: TGTGCCAGCAGCCTTTCCGATGCTAGCTCCTATAATTCACCCCTCCACTTT. Protein sequence: CASSLSDASSYNSPLHF. The genes are TRBV7-9 and TRBJ1-6, with D unresolved. CDR1 and CDR2 (germline): SEHNR, FQNEAQ (reference sequence). With 5 bases removed from V and 0 bases from J, the gap between germline ends came to 14 bases. This CDR3 has 17 amino acids. The variable domain in full, completed from reference TRBV7-9 and TRBJ1-6, reads DTGVSQNPRHKITKRGQNVTFRCDPISEHNRLYWYRQTLGQGPEFLTYFQNEAQLEKSRLLSDRFSAERPKGSFSTLEIQRTEQGDSAMYLCASSLSDASSYNSPLHFGNGTRLTVT.

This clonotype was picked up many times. The CDR3 spells CASSIGDQPQHF. As DNA, the CDR3 is TGTGCCAGTAGTATCGGGGATCAGCCCCAGCATTTT. This chain links TRBV19 with TRBJ1-5; D is undetermined. Trimming cost V 3 bases and J 5 bases, with 5 bases left between them. The CDR3 runs to 12 residues. CDR1 and CDR2 from the germline V gene are LNHDA and SQIVND (reference sequence).

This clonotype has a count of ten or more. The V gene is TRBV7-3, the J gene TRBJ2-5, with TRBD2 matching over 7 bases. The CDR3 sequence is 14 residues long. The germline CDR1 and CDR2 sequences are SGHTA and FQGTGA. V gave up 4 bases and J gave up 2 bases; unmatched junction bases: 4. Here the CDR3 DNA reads TGTGCCAGCAGCTCGGGACTACCTCAAGAGACCCAGTACTTC. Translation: CASSSGLPQETQYF.

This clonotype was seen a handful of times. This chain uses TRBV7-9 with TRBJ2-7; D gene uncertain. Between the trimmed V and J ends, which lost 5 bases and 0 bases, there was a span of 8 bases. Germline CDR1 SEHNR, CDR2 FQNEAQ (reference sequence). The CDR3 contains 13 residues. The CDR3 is CASSPHSSYEQYF. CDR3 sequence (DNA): TGTGCCAGCAGCCCGCACAGCTCCTACGAGCAGTACTTC.

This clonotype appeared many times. The CDR3 loop reads CSATDGQETQYF. CDR3 DNA sequence: TGCAGCGCCACCGACGGCCAAGAGACCCAGTACTTC. This chain joins TRBV29-1 and TRBJ2-5, with unresolved D. The CDR3 length is 12 residues. V was clipped by 7 bases and J by 1 base, with 10 bases between them. The germline V gene has CDR1 SQVTM and CDR2 ANQGSEA. Using reference TRBV29-1 and TRBJ2-5 for the parts outside the CDR3, the full variable domain is SAVISQKPSRDICQRGTSLTIQCQVDSQVTMMFWYRQQPGQSLTLIATANQGSEATYESGFVIDKFPISRPNLTFSTLTVSNMSPEDSSIYLCSATDGQETQYFGPGTRLLVL.

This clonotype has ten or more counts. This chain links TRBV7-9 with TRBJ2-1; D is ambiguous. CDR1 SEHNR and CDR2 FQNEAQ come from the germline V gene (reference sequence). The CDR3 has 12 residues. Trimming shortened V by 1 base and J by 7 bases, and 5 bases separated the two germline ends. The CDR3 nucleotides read TGTGCCAGCAGCTTAGGAGAAAATGAGCAGTTCTTC. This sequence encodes CASSLGENEQFF.